This TCR beta chain stems from a study of T cells in localized non-small cell lung cancer. Study-wide points: Across samples, adjacent lung featured a median roughly 60 of the top 100 tumor clones.

Produced via immunoSEQ multiplex PCR; TCRdb's table is partial and in-frame only. The table lists about 82,000 clones, around 82% of them singletons, with 15% to 20% in the top ten. The V end lost 0 bases, the J end lost 0 bases, and 13 bases lay between the germline ends. CDR1 is SGDLS and CDR2 is YYNGEE in the germline V gene. CDR3 length: 17 amino acids. Note on this clone: Its antigen is currently unknown.

Sample: PBMCs, taken before any cancer treatment. The receptor's source is a man aged 40 to 69 with stage II squamous cell lung carcinoma. This chain connects TRBV9 to TRBJ2-1; weak D call: TRBD2 (5 bases). CDR3 protein: CASSVVPEGSSYNEQFF. DNA for the CDR3: TGTGCCAGCAGCGTAGTGCCCGAGGGAAGCTCCTACAATGAGCAGTTCTTC.